Reported below is one T cell receptor beta chain. The V and J ends lost 7 bases and 3 bases, in that order; junction bases with no gene match: 2. This CDR3 comprises 13 residues. Looked up from germline, CDR1 is MNHEY and CDR2 is SVGAGI. As originally analysed: Estimation of nucleated cell counts was performed using reference gene primer amplification. Profiled with immunoSEQ multiplex PCR; TCRdb holds only in-frame clones, not every one. The V and J calls and clone size come from that table; D and trimming were worked out from the DNA. The sample carries under 250,000 clones, 65% to 90% recorded once. The data stem from a study of blood T cell repertoires in COVID-19. As for the study in general: Samples taken during acute and convalescent COVID-19 were collected in the United States, Italy and Spain.

This receptor was taken from a man aged 50 to 59 with COVID-19, enrolled during active disease. The chain employs TRBV6-5 and TRBJ2-7, with 11 bases lining up with TRBD1. The sample consisted of peripheral blood. The CDR3 loop reads CASTGTGGYEQYF. The CDR3 DNA reads TGTGCCAGCACCGGGACAGGGGGCTACGAGCAGTACTTC.